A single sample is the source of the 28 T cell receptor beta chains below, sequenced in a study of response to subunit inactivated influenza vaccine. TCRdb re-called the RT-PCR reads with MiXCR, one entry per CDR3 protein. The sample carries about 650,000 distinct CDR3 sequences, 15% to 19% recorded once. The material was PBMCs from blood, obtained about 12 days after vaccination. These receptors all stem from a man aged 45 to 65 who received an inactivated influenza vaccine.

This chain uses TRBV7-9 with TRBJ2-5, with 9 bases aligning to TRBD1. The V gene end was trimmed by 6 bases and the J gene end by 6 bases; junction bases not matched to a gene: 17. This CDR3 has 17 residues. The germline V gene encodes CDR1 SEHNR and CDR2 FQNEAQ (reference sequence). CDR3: CASSKWTGTGRMKTQYF. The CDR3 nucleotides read TGTGCCAGCAGTAAATGGACCGGGACAGGGCGTATGAAGACCCAGTACTTC. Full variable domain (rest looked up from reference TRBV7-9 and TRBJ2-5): DTGVSQNPRHKITKRGQNVTFRCDPISEHNRLYWYRQTLGQGPEFLTYFQNEAQLEKSRLLSDRFSAERPKGSFSTLEIQRTEQGDSAMYLCASSKWTGTGRMKTQYFGPGTRLLVL.

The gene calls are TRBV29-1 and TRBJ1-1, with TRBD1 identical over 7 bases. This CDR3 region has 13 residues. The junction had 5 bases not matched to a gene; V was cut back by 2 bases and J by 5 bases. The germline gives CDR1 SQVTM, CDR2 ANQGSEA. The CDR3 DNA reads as TGCAGCGTTGAACCGACAGGGAGGACTGAAGCTTTCTTT. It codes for CSVEPTGRTEAFF.

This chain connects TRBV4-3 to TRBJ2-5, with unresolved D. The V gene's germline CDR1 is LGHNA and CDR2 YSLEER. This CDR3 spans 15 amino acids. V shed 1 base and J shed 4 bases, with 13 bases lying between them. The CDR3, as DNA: TGCGCCAGCAGCCAAGGTGGCGAATGGGGAGAGACCCAGTACTTC. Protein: CASSQGGEWGETQYF.

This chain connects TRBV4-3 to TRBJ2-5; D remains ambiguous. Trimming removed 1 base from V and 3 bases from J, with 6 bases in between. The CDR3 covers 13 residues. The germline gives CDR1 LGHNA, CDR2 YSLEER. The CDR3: CASSQAVEETQYF. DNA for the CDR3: TGCGCCAGCAGCCAAGCAGTCGAAGAGACCCAGTACTTC.

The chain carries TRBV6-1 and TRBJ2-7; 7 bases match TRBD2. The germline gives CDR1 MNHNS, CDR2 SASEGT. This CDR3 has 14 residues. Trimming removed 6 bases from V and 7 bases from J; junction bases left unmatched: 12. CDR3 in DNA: TGTGCCAGCAGATGGGATGCGGGAGCGTTGGAGCAGTACTTC. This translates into CASRWDAGALEQYF.

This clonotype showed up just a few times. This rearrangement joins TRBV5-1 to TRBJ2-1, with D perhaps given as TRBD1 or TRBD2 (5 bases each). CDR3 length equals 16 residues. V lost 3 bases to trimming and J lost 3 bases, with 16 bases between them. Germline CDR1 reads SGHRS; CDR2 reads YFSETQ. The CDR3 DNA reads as TGCGCCAGCAGCTGGGTGGGGGAGACAAACTACAATGAGCAGTTCTTC. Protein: CASSWVGETNYNEQFF.

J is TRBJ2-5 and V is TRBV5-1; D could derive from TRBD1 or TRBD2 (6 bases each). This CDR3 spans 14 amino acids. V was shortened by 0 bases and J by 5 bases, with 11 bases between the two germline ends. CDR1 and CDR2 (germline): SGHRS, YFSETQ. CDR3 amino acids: CASSLGGASETQYF. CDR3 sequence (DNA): TGCGCCAGCAGCTTGGGGGGGGCATCTGAGACCCAGTACTTC. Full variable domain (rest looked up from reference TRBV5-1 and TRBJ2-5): KAGVTQTPRYLIKTRGQQVTLSCSPISGHRSVSWYQQTPGQGLQFLFEYFSETQRNKGNFPGRFSGRQFSNSRSEMNVSTLELGDSALYLCASSLGGASETQYFGPGTRLLVL.

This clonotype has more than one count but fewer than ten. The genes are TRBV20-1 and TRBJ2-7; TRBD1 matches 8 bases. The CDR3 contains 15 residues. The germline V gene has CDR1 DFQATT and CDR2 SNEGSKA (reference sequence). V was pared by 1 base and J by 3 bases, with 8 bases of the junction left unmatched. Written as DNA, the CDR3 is TGCAGTGCTAGAGGGACAGGGCAAGGGAACTACGAGCAGTACTTC. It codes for CSARGTGQGNYEQYF.

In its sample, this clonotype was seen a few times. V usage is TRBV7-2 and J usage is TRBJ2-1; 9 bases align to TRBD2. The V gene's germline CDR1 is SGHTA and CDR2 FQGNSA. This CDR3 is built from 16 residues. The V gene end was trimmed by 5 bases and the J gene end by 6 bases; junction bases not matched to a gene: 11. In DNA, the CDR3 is TGTGCCAGCAGCGCCGTAGGGACTAGCTATGGCAATGAGCAGTTCTTC. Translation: CASSAVGTSYGNEQFF.

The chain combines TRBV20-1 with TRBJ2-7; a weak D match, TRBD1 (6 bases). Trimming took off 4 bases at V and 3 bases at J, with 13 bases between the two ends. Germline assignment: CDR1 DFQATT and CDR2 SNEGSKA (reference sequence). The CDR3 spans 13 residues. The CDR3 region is CSANRVGYYEQYF. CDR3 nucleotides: TGCAGTGCTAACAGGGTGGGCTACTACGAGCAGTACTTC.

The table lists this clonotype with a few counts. The CDR3 loop reads CASSSKVGLAAYEQYF. The CDR3 DNA reads TGCGCCAGCAGCTCGAAGGTGGGATTGGCAGCCTACGAGCAGTACTTC. The chain couples TRBV4-1 to TRBJ2-7; no reliable D call. Trimming cost V 5 bases and J 2 bases, with 19 bases left between them. CDR3 length: 16 residues. The V gene's germline CDR1 is MGHRA and CDR2 YSYEKL.

The CDR3 is CSASRLATYEQYF. DNA of the CDR3: TGCAGTGCTAGTCGGCTAGCGACTTACGAGCAGTACTTC. The V gene is TRBV20-1, the J gene TRBJ2-7, with D tentatively TRBD2 (6 bases). CDR1 is DFQATT, CDR2 SNEGSKA, per germline (reference sequence). The CDR3 is 13 amino acids. With 3 bases removed from V and 4 bases from J, the gap between germline ends came to 13 bases.

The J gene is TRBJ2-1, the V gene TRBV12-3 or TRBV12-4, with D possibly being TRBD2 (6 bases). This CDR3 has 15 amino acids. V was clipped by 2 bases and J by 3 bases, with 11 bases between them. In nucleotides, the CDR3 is TGTGCCAGCAGTTTAAAGGGAGGATTCTACAATGAGCAGTTCTTC. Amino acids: CASSLKGGFYNEQFF.

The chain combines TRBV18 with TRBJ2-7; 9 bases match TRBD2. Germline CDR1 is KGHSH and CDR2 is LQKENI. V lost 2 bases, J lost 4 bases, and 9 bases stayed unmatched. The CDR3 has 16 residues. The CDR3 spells CASSPILSSGTYEQYF. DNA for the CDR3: TGTGCCAGCTCACCAATTCTTTCTAGCGGGACATACGAGCAGTACTTC.

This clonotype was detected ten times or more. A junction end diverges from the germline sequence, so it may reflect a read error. CDR3 sequence reads: CASSLGGTTDTQYF. The DNA for the CDR3 is TGTGCCAGCAGTTTAGGTGGGACAACAGATACGCAGTATTTT. The chain uses TRBV7-6 and TRBJ2-3, with a tentative D call TRBD1 (6 bases). The germline V gene has CDR1 SGHVS and CDR2 FNYEAQ. There are 14 residues in the CDR3. The variable domain in full, with the rest retrieved from reference TRBV7-6 and TRBJ2-3, is GAGVSQSPRYKVTKRGQDVALRCDPISGHVSLYWYRQALGQGPEFLTYFNYEAQQDKSGLPNDRFSAERPEGSISTLTIQRTEQRDSAMYRCASSLGGTTDTQYFGPGTRLTVL.

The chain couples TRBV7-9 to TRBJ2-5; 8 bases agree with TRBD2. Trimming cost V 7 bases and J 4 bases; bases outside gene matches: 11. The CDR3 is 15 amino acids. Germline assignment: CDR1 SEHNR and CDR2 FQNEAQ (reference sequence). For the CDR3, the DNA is TGTGCCAGCATCCTGGCGGGGGGCGCGGGAGAGACCCAGTACTTC. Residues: CASILAGGAGETQYF. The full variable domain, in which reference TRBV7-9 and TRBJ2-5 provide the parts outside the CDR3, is DTGVSQNPRHKITKRGQNVTFRCDPISEHNRLYWYRQTLGQGPEFLTYFQNEAQLEKSRLLSDRFSAERPKGSFSTLEIQRTEQGDSAMYLCASILAGGAGETQYFGPGTRLLVL.

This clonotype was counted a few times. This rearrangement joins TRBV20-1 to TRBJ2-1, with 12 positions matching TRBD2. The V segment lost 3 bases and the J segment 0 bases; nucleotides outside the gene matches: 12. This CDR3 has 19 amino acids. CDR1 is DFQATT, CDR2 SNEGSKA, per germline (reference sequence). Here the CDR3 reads CSASRLAGDGGSSYNEQFF. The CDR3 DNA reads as TGCAGTGCTAGCCGACTAGCGGGGGACGGCGGGAGCTCCTACAATGAGCAGTTCTTC.

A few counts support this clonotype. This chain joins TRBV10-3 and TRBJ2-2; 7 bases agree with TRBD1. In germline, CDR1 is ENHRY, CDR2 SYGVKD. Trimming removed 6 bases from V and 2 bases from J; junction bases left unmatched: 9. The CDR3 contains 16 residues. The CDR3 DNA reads TGTGCCATCAGGGCCCCGGCAGGGGGAAACACCGGGGAGCTGTTTTTT. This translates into CAIRAPAGGNTGELFF.

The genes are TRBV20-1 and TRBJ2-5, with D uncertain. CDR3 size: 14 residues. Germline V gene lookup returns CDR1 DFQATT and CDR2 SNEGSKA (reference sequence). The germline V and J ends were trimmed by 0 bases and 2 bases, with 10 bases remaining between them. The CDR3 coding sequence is TGCAGTGCTAGAGAGTTAGCAGGACAAGAGACCCAGTACTTC. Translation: CSARELAGQETQYF.

The CDR3 sequence: CASSFNHEQYF. Here the CDR3 DNA reads TGTGCCAGCAGCTTCAACCACGAGCAGTACTTC. The chain carries TRBV7-2 and TRBJ2-7; D not resolved. CDR3 length: 11 amino acids. V was cut by 3 bases and J by 5 bases, with 5 bases left in between. Germline V gene lookup returns CDR1 SGHTA and CDR2 FQGNSA.

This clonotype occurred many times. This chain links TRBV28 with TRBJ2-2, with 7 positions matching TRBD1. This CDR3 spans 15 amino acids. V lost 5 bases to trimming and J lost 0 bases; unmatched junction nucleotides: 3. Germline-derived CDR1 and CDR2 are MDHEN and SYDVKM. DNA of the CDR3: TGTGCCAGCAGTAGACAGGGACCGAACACCGGGGAGCTGTTTTTT. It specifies CASSRQGPNTGELFF.

CDR3 in amino acids: CASSYPSGGANTDTQYF. The CDR3, as DNA: TGTGCCAGCAGTTACCCTAGCGGGGGGGCCAACACAGATACGCAGTATTTT. This sequence joins TRBV6-2 or TRBV6-3 and TRBJ2-3; 12 positions match TRBD2. Germline CDR1 MNHEY, CDR2 SVGEGT. This CDR3 comprises 17 residues. V trimming: 2 bases; J trimming: 2 bases; junction bases outside the gene matches: 5.

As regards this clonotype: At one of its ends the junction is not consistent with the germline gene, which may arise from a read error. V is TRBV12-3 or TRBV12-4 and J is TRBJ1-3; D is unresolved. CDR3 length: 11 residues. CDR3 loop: CASSLAAVLNF. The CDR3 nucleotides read TGTGCCAGCAGTTTGGCGGCTGTACTGAATTTT.

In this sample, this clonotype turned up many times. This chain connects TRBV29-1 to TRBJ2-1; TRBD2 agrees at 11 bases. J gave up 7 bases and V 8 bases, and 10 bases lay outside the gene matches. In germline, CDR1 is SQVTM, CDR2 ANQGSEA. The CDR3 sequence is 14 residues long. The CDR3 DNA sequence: TGCAGCCCTGTTCTAGCGGGGGGAGGAAATGAGCAGTTCTTC. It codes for CSPVLAGGGNEQFF.

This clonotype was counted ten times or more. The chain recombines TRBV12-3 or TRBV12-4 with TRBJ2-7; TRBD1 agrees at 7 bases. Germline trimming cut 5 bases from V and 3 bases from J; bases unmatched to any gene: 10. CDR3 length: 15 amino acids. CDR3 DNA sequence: TGTGCCAGCAGTATGGGACAGAGTTTATTCTACGAGCAGTACTTC. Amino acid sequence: CASSMGQSLFYEQYF.

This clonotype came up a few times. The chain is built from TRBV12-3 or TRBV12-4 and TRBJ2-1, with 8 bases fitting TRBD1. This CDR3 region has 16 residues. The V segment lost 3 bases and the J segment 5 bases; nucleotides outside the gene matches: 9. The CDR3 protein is CASSFGRDRRDNEQFF. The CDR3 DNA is TGTGCCAGCAGTTTCGGTCGGGACAGGAGAGACAATGAGCAGTTCTTC.

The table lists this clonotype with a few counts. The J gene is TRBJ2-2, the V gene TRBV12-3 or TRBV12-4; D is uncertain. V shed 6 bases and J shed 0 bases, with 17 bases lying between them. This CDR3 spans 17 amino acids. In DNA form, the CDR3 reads TGTGCCAGCAGCAAACCCACCCCTCAATCGAACACCGGGGAGCTGTTTTTT. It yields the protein CASSKPTPQSNTGELFF.

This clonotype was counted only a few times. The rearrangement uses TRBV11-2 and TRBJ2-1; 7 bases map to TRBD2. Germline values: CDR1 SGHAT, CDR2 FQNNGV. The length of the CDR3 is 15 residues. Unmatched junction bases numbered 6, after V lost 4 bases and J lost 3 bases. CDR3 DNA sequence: TGTGCCAGCAGCTCCCCGACTAGCTACTACAATGAGCAGTTCTTC. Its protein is CASSSPTSYYNEQFF.